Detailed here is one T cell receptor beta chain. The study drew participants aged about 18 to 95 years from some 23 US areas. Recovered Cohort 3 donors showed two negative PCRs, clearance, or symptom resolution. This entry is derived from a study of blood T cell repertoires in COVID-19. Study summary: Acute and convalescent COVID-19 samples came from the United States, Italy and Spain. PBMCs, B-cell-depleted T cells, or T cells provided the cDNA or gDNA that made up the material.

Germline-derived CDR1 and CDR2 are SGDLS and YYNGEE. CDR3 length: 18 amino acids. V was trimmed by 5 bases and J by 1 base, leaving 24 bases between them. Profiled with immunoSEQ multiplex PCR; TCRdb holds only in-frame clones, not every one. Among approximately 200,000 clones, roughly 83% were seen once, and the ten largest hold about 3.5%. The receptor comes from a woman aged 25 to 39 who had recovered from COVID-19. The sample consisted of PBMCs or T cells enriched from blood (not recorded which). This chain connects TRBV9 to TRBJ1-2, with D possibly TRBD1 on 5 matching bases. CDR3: CASSGEGFQKGFNYGYTF. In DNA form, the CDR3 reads TGTGCCAGCAGTGGGGAGGGGTTTCAAAAGGGTTTTAACTATGGCTACACCTTC.